The sequence of this TCR beta chain was determined in a study of cytomegalovirus exposure and HLA in healthy donors. Study-level points and caveats: Exclusion applied to some V segments, including TRBV6-2 and TRBV6-3, as they were indistinguishable. Accurate prediction of HLA-A and HLA-B alleles (for most subjects) was reportedly achieved from TCR beta sequences. Later analysis showed most CMV-associated TCR beta chains appearing HLA-restricted. For most TCR beta V segments, an earlier analysis put the productive rate at about 87% or about 30% of the time.

Germline CDR1 reads MNHNS; CDR2 reads SASEGT. The CDR3 contains 15 residues. Trimming removed 4 bases from V and 1 base from J, with 12 bases in between. Both 60 Vbeta primers and 13 Jbeta primers went into the PCR. Sequencing used immunoSEQ multiplex PCR; TCRdb keeps in-frame clones, though not all of them. This table holds more than 150,000 clones, about 80% found once. Note on this clone: Its antigen remains unidentified.

The chain recombines TRBV6-1 with TRBJ2-3; unclear D gene. This TCR was recovered from a woman between 25 and 40 years old in good health and CMV-seronegative. Sequencing was carried out using PBMCs. CDR3 sequence reads: CASSVQRKGTDTQYF. CDR3 nucleotide sequence: TGTGCCAGCAGTGTTCAGCGAAAAGGCACAGATACGCAGTATTTT.